These 22 T cell receptor beta chains originate from one sample sequenced in a study of shared clonotypes between healthy human individuals. Produced via immunoSEQ multiplex PCR; TCRdb's table is partial and in-frame only. This sample yields about 2.2 million clones, of which around 93% are seen a single time; approximately 1.6% belongs to the top ten. CD8 cells regarded as naive lacked CD45RO, were positively chosen for CCR7, and omitted terminally differentiated effector memory CD45RA+ cells. The sequencing input was naive CD8+ T cells from PBMCs. The receptors shown here come from a man between 18 and 29 years old in good health. Some clones in this sample may be carry-over from other donors' samples.

J is TRBJ1-3 and V is TRBV29-1; D unclear. The CDR3 consists of 16 residues. Germline lookup yields CDR1 SQVTM and CDR2 ANQGSEA. V lost 0 bases, J lost 0 bases, and 12 bases lay in between. The chain's CDR3 is CSVEDMAIGSGNTIYF. The CDR3 region has the DNA TGCAGCGTTGAAGATATGGCTATAGGCTCTGGAAACACCATATATTTT.

This chain links TRBV7-9 with TRBJ1-4; D not certain. The germline V gene has CDR1 SEHNR and CDR2 FQNEAQ (reference sequence). Trimming pared 11 bases from V and 0 bases from J, leaving 10 bases between. The CDR3 is 13 residues long. CDR3 nucleotides: TGTGCCGCCGTATTAACAACTAATGAAAAACTGTTTTTT. Translation: CAAVLTTNEKLFF.

In nucleotides, the CDR3 is TGTGCCAGCAGCTTAGTTCCTAGCGGGAGTCAGAGCTCCTACAATGAGCAGTTCTTC. It yields the protein CASSLVPSGSQSSYNEQFF. This rearrangement joins TRBV7-8 to TRBJ2-1, with 10 bases matching TRBD2. V shed 1 base and J 0 bases; nucleotides not matched to a gene: 9. The length of the CDR3 is 19 residues. The germline CDR1 and CDR2 sequences are SGHVS and FQNEAQ.

The chain joins TRBV10-2 to TRBJ2-1; tentative D call: TRBD2 (5 bases). The CDR3 spans 12 residues. Trimming left V 8 bases short and J 3 bases short, with 8 bases between. Germline V gene data show CDR1 as WSHSY and CDR2 as SAAADI. Here the CDR3 DNA reads TGCGCCAGCGGGAGATACTACAATGAGCAGTTCTTC. This gives the protein CASGRYYNEQFF.

The V and J genes are TRBV28 and TRBJ2-1; D call uncertain. Trimming stripped 8 bases from V and 7 bases from J, with 12 bases between. The germline V gene has CDR1 MDHEN and CDR2 SYDVKM. The CDR3 length is 12 residues. The CDR3 DNA reads as TGTGCCAGCGGTGGAACGCGGAATGAGCAGTTCTTC. Its protein is CASGGTRNEQFF.

As concerns this clone: Germline and junction disagree at one end, which may indicate a read error. This sequence joins TRBV6-1 and TRBJ1-2; D is unclear. CDR1 is MNHNS and CDR2 is SASEGT in the germline V gene. This CDR3 has 13 amino acids. CDR3 amino acids: CASREEEGPGYTF. CDR3 bases: TGTGCCAGCAGGGAAGAAGAGGGCCCTGGCTACACCTTC.

The rearrangement uses TRBV15 and TRBJ2-1, with no clear D. CDR1 LNHNV and CDR2 YYDKDF come from the germline V gene (reference sequence). This CDR3 contains 12 residues. V was trimmed by 4 bases and J by 8 bases, leaving 9 bases between them. CDR3 nucleotides: TGTGCCACCAGCACCTCTTTCGATGAGCAGTTCTTC. Protein product: CATSTSFDEQFF. Combining the CDR3 with reference TRBV15 and TRBJ2-1 gives the whole variable domain DAMVIQNPRYQVTQFGKPVTLSCSQTLNHNVMYWYQQKSSQAPKLLFHYYDKDFNNEADTPDNFQSRRPNTSFCFLDIRSPGLGDTAMYLCATSTSFDEQFFGPGTRLTVL.

A word on this clone: The same CDR3 is also encoded by other DNA sequences in this sample. CDR3 coding DNA: TGTGCCAGTAGTATAGGGAATGGCTACACCTTC. Translating it yields CASSIGNGYTF. This sequence joins TRBV19 and TRBJ1-2; D uncertain. Germline V lookup: CDR1 LNHDA, CDR2 SQIVND (reference sequence). The V gene lost 1 base and the J gene lost 6 bases, with 3 bases spanning the gap. This CDR3 contains 11 residues.

This clone was found once. The V gene is TRBV29-1, the J gene TRBJ1-2; 7 bases are a match to TRBD1. The CDR3 sequence is 16 residues long. Trimming removed 6 bases from V and 0 bases from J; junction bases left unmatched: 13. In germline, CDR1 is SQVTM, CDR2 ANQGSEA. CDR3 in amino acids: CSVTDRDRKTNYGYTF. CDR3 bases: TGCAGCGTGACGGATAGGGACAGAAAGACTAACTATGGCTACACCTTC.

This sequence joins TRBV11-2 and TRBJ1-1, with D unclear. CDR1 and CDR2 from the germline V gene are SGHAT and FQNNGV. CDR3 length equals 14 residues. The germline V and J ends were trimmed by 5 bases and 5 bases, with 15 bases remaining between them. The CDR3 sequence: CASSPGPQGTEAFF. CDR3 nucleotides: TGTGCCAGCAGCCCGGGCCCACAAGGTACTGAAGCTTTCTTT.

This sequence joins TRBV27 and TRBJ2-3; a weak D match, TRBD1 (5 bases). CDR3 length equals 14 residues. Germline V gene lookup returns CDR1 MNHEY and CDR2 SMNVEV (reference sequence). Trimming removed 5 bases at V and 2 bases at J, with 11 bases between. CDR3 region: CASSPQGITDTQYF. CDR3 nucleotides: TGTGCCAGCAGTCCTCAGGGTATCACAGATACGCAGTATTTT.

This chain links TRBV7-6 with TRBJ1-4; TRBD1 might be the D (6 bases). Germline lookup yields CDR1 SGHVS and CDR2 FNYEAQ. The CDR3 sequence is 14 residues long. V dropped 4 bases and J dropped 7 bases, with 13 bases sitting between them. The DNA for the CDR3 is TGTGCCAGCAGCTCAAGGGGGGCCGGTGAAAAACTGTTTTTT. It yields the protein CASSSRGAGEKLFF.

About this clone: The same CDR3 is also encoded by other DNA sequences in this sample. CDR3 sequence reads: CASSVGLAGETQYF. CDR3 bases: TGTGCCAGCAGCGTAGGACTAGCCGGGGAGACCCAGTACTTC. The genes are TRBV9 and TRBJ2-5; 7 bases match TRBD2. J was trimmed by 5 bases and V by 0 bases; bases with no gene match: 4. The CDR3 covers 14 residues. Germline CDR1 and CDR2: SGDLS and YYNGEE.

The genes are TRBV18 and TRBJ2-1; TRBD2 matches at 7 bases. Germline loops: CDR1 KGHSH, CDR2 LQKENI. V lost 4 bases, J lost 9 bases, and 18 bases stayed unmatched. The CDR3 has 17 amino acids. The DNA for the CDR3 is TGTGCCAGCTCACTCCCCCCGGGGCGGGGTTGGGGGGGTGAGCAGTTCTTC. Translating it yields CASSLPPGRGWGGEQFF.

This clone was observed a few times. This sample also contains other DNA sequences that code for the same CDR3. This rearrangement joins TRBV6-6 to TRBJ1-1; D not resolved. V was trimmed by 2 bases and J by 4 bases, leaving 2 bases between them. This CDR3 has 11 residues. Per the germline V gene, CDR1 is MNHNY and CDR2 is SVGAGI (reference sequence). CDR3 amino acids: CASSYGTEAFF. CDR3 in DNA: TGTGCCAGCAGTTACGGCACTGAAGCTTTCTTT.

This sequence joins TRBV7-9 and TRBJ2-2, with 9 bases matching TRBD2. V lost 5 bases and J lost 6; bases outside the gene matches: 10. The V gene's germline CDR1 is SEHNR and CDR2 FQNEAQ (reference sequence). CDR3 length: 16 residues. CDR3 region: CASSHPLSGSPGELFF. In nucleotides, the CDR3 is TGTGCCAGCAGCCACCCTCTTAGCGGGAGCCCCGGGGAGCTGTTTTTT.

CDR3 in DNA: TGTGCCAGTAGTATAGATCTTGGCCCGACAGGGATCTACGAGCAGTACTTC. Protein product: CASSIDLGPTGIYEQYF. This chain joins TRBV19 and TRBJ2-7, with 7 nucleotides matching TRBD1. CDR1 is LNHDA and CDR2 is SQIVND in the germline V gene (reference sequence). The J segment lost 3 bases and the V segment lost 0 bases, leaving 11 bases of the junction unmatched. The CDR3 length is 17 residues.

The chain employs TRBV29-1 and TRBJ1-2; D not resolved. The CDR3 extends over 11 amino acids. The germline V gene has CDR1 SQVTM and CDR2 ANQGSEA. Trimming took off 5 bases at V and 5 bases at J, with 9 bases between the two ends. CDR3 residues: CSVRTVYGYTF. For the CDR3, the DNA is TGCAGCGTTCGTACGGTATATGGCTACACCTTC.

The chain is built from TRBV27 and TRBJ2-7; 14 bases map to TRBD2. Germline lookup yields CDR1 MNHEY and CDR2 SMNVEV (reference sequence). The V and J ends lost 5 bases and 5 bases, in that order; junction bases with no gene match: 5. CDR3 length: 15 amino acids. The CDR3 DNA is TGTGCCAGCAGTATCTCGGGACTAGCGGGAGACGAGCAGTACTTC. Its protein product is CASSISGLAGDEQYF.

The chain is built from TRBV6-5 and TRBJ2-7, with a possible D match to TRBD1 (5 bases). There are 15 residues in the CDR3. Trimming pared 2 bases from V and 4 bases from J, leaving 15 bases between. The germline V gene encodes CDR1 MNHEY and CDR2 SVGAGI. DNA of the CDR3: TGTGCCAGCAGTTACCAGGGTCTGGGTTTTTACGAGCAGTACTTC. Protein: CASSYQGLGFYEQYF.

The chain recombines TRBV27 with TRBJ1-5; possibly TRBD1 for D (5 bases). The CDR3 extends over 15 amino acids. V lost 2 bases and J 6 bases, leaving 14 bases between the germline ends. Germline CDR1 is MNHEY and CDR2 is SMNVEV (reference sequence). The CDR3 DNA reads TGTGCCAGCAGTTTACGGTCGGGGGTTGGTCAGCCCCAGCATTTT. Translation gives CASSLRSGVGQPQHF.

V and J are TRBV9 and TRBJ2-2; D perhaps matches TRBD1 (5 bases). The CDR3 covers 19 residues. Trimming removed 1 base at V and 4 bases at J, with 23 bases between. Germline assignment: CDR1 SGDLS and CDR2 YYNGEE. CDR3 sequence reads: CASSVRGTNGRGATGELFF. CDR3 sequence (DNA): TGTGCCAGCAGCGTAAGGGGCACCAACGGGCGAGGCGCCACCGGGGAGCTGTTTTTT.